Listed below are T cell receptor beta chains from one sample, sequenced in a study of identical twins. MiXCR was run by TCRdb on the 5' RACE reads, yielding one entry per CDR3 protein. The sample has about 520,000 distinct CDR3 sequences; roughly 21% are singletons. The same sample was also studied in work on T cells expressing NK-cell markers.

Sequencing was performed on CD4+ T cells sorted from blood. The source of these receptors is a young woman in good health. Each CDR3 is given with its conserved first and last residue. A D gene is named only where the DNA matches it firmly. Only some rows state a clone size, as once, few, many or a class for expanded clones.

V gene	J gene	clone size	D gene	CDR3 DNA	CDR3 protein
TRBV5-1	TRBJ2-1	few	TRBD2	TGCGCCAGACCCCTAACGCCGGGACTAGCCCCCTGCAATGAGCAGTTCTTC	CARPLTPGLAPCNEQFF
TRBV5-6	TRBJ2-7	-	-	TGTGCCAGCCACCTTCAGGTGCTGACCCTCTCCTACGAGCAGTACTTC	CASHLQVLTLSYEQYF
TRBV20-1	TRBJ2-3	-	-	TGCAGTGCTACGACAGCGATCACAGATACGCAGTATTTT	CSATTAITDTQYF
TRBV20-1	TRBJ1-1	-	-	TGCAGTGCTAGAGATCCAAGTGGGTACGGGGTGGAAGCTTTCTTT	CSARDPSGYGVEAFF
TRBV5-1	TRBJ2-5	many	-	TGCGCCAGCAGCGCGGGATTAGCGGAGACCCAGTACTTC	CASSAGLAETQYF
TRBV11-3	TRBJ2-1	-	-	TGTGCCAGCAGCTTAAATTCCTTAGGTGAGCAGTTCTTC	CASSLNSLGEQFF
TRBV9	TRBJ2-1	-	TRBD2	TGTGCCAGCAGCTCAGAGCGGGGGCCTGAAGATGAGCAGTTCTTC	CASSSERGPEDEQFF
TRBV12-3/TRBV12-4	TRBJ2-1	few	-	TGTGCCAGCAGTTTGAGATTTGAGCTATTCTTC	CASSLRFELFF
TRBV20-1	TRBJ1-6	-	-	TGCAGTGCTAGGATGTTGCCGGTCCATTCACCCCTCCACTTT	CSARMLPVHSPLHF
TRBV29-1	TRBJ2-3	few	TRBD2	TGCAGCGTCCCGCTATCTAGCGGATACACAGATACGCAGTATTTT	CSVPLSSGYTDTQYF
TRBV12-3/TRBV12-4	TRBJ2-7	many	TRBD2	TGTGCCAGCAGCCCCATCGGACTAGGCAAGCAGTACTTC	CASSPIGLGKQYF
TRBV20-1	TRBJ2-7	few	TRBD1	TGCAGTGCTAGTGTAAGGGGACAGGGGTCCTACGAGCAGTACTTC	CSASVRGQGSYEQYF
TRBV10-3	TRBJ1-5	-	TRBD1	TGTGCCATCAGTGAGGTACGGACAGGGGTAGGGAATCAGCCCCAGCATTTT	CAISEVRTGVGNQPQHF
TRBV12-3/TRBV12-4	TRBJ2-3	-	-	TGTGCCAGCAGTTTAAAGGGTGCCCTAAGCACAGATACGCAGTATTTT	CASSLKGALSTDTQYF
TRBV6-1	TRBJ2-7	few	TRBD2	TGTGCCAGCAGTATGGGACTAGCGGGCTACGAGCAGTACTTC	CASSMGLAGYEQYF
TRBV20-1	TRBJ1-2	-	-	TGCAGTGCTAGAAGGGACTCCAAAGGGGGCTACACCTTC	CSARRDSKGGYTF
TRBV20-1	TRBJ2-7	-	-	TGCAGTGCTAGCTTAGGGGAGTCGAAGTACTTC	CSASLGESKYF
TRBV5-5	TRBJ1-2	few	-	TGTGCCAGCAGCTCTCGGGGCTCTGGCTACACCTTC	CASSSRGSGYTF
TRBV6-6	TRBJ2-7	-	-	TGTGCCAGCCGGGACCTCGAGGCCGAGCAGTACTTC	CASRDLEAEQYF
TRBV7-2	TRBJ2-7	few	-	TGTGCCAGCAGCTTTGAGTGGTCGAGGGAGCAGTACTTC	CASSFEWSREQYF
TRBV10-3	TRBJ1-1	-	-	TGTGCCATCAGTGAGTCGAGATCAGGGAAGGCTTTCTTT	CAISESRSGKAFF
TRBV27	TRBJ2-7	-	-	TGTGCCAGTAGACCCATCAAAGCCTCCTACGAGCAGTACTTC	CASRPIKASYEQYF
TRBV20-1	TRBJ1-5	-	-	TGCAGTGCTCGAAACCCAGATACGCAGCATTTT	CSARNPDTQHF
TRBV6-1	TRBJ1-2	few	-	TGTGCCAGCAGTACCCTGAGGTCCTCGGGAGATGGCTACACCTTC	CASSTLRSSGDGYTF
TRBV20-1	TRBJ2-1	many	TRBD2	TGCAGTGCTTCCTCCGGGACTAGCATTGGAGGGGAGCAGTTCTTC	CSASSGTSIGGEQFF
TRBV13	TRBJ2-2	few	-	TGTGCCAGCAGCTTAGGACATGACAACACCGGGGAGCTGTTTTTT	CASSLGHDNTGELFF
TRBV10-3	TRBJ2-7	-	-	TGTGCCATCAGTAACGGGATACATCAGTACTTC	CAISNGIHQYF
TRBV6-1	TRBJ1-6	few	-	TGTGCCAGCAGTGACCATCGGGCTGCGAATTCACCCCTCCACTTT	CASSDHRAANSPLHF
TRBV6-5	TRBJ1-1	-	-	TGTGCCAGCAGATTGACTGGCAGAAACACTGAAGCTTTCTTT	CASRLTGRNTEAFF
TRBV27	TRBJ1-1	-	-	TGTGCCAGCGCACGGGGGGGGCAGGGCACTGAAGCTTTCTTT	CASARGGQGTEAFF